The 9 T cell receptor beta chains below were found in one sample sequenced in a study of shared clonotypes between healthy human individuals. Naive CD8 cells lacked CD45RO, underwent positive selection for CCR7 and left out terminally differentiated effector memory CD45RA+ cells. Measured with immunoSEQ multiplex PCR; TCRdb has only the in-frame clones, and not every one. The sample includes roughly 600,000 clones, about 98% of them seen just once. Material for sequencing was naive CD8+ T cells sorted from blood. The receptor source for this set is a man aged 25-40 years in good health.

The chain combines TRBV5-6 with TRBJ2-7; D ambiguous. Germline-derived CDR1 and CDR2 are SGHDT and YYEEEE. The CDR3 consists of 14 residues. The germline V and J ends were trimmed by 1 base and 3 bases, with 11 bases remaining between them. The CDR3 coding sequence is TGTGCCAGCAGCTTGCCCCCGACCCACTACGAGCAGTACTTC. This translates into CASSLPPTHYEQYF.

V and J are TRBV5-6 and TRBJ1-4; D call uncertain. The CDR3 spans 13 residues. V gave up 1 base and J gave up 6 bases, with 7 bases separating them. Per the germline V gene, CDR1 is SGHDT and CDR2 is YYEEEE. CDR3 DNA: TGTGCCAGCAGCTTGTGGAATGATGAAAAACTGTTTTTT. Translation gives CASSLWNDEKLFF.

In nucleotides, the CDR3 is TGCAGCGTTGTTGGGGTCGGGACAGGGACCGGCTATGGCTACACCTTC. Protein product: CSVVGVGTGTGYGYTF. The genes are TRBV29-1 and TRBJ1-2, with 9 nucleotides matching TRBD1. From germline, CDR1 is SQVTM and CDR2 ANQGSEA. The CDR3 is 16 residues long. Trimming removed 4 bases from V and 4 bases from J; junction bases left unmatched: 13.

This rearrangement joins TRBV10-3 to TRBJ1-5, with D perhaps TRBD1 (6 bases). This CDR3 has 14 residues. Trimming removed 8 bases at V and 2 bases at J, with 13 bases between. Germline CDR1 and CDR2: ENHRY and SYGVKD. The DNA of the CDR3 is TGTGCCATCCAGGGGTCGCAGGGCAATCAGCCCCAGCATTTT. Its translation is CAIQGSQGNQPQHF.

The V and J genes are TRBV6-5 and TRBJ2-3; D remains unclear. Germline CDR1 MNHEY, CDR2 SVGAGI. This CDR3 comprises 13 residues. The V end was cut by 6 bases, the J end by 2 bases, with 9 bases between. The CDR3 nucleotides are TGTGCCAGCAGCACCCTTTCCACAGATACGCAGTATTTT. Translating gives CASSTLSTDTQYF.

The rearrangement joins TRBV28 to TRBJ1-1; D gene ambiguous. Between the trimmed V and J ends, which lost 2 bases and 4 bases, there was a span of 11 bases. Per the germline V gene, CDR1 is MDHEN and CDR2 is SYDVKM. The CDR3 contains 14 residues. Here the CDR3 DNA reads TGTGCCAGCAGTTTAGTCGACGAGAGCACTGAAGCTTTCTTT. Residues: CASSLVDESTEAFF.

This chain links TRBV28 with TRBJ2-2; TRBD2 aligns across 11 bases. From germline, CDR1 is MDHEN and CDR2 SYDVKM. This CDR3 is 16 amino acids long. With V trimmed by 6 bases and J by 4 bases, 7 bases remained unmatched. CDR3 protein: CASSSRLAGTTGELFF. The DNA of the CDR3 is TGTGCCAGCAGCTCTAGACTAGCGGGAACCACCGGGGAGCTGTTTTTT.

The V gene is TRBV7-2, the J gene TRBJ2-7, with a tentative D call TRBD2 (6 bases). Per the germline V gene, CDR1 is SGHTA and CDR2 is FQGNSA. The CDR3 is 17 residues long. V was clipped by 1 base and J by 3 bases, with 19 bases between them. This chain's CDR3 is CASSLGGCGTVNYEQYF. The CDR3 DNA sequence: TGTGCCAGCAGCTTAGGCGGATGCGGGACGGTCAACTACGAGCAGTACTTC.

CDR3 amino acids: CASSPARDFYTFTDTQYF. DNA of the CDR3: TGCGCCAGCAGCCCCGCACGGGACTTCTATACCTTCACAGATACGCAGTATTTT. This chain uses TRBV5-1 with TRBJ2-3, with D perhaps TRBD2 (6 bases). CDR1 is SGHRS and CDR2 is YFSETQ in the germline V gene. Trimming took 4 bases from V and 2 from J, leaving 23 bases between them. This CDR3 has 18 residues.